The TCR beta chain described here comes from a study of T cells expressing NK-cell markers. The wider study: Seven donors tested HCMV-seropositive and one tested seronegative among the eight sequenced. Whole-study results and caveats: Dominant NKG2C+ clonotypes accounted for roughly 1.0-7.0% of CD8+ T cells in roughly 6 donors. A few donors' CD3+CD56-NKG2C+ cells were dominated by the same clonotypes. It was still unclear whether expanded NKG2C+ T cell clones were HCMV specific.

Of note for this clonotype: The antigen remains unidentified.

Using the 5' RACE reads, TCRdb records one entry per CDR3 protein without DNA. Its clone listing holds 200,000 to 300,000 distinct CDR3 sequences. The specimen sequenced was blood T cells: a sorted CD56 or NKG2C T cell subset, CD4+ or CD8+ T cells, or bulk PBMC T cells (not recorded which). This receptor was identified in a young man in good health.

The CDR3 here is CASSWGGRGNSNEQFF. The chain joins TRBV12-3 or TRBV12-4 to TRBJ2-1; TCRdb gives TRBD1 as the D gene, but with no DNA this cannot be confirmed. This CDR3 region has 16 residues.